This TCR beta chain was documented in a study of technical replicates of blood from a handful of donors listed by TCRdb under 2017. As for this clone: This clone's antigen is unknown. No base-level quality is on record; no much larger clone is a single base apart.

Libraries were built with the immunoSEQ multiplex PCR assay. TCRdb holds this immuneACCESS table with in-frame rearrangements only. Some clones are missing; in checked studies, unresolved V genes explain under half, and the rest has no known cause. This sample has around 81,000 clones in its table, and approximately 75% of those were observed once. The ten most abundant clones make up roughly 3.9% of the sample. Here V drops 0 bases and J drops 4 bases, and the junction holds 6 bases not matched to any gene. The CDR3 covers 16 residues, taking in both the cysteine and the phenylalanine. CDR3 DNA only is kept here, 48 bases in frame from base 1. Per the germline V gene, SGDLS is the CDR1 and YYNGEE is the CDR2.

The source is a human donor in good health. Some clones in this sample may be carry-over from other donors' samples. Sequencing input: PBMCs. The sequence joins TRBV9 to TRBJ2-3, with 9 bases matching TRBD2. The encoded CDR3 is CASSVGSAGGPDTQYF. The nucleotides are TGTGCCAGCAGCGTAGGTTCTGCGGGGGGGCCAGATACGCAGTATTTT.